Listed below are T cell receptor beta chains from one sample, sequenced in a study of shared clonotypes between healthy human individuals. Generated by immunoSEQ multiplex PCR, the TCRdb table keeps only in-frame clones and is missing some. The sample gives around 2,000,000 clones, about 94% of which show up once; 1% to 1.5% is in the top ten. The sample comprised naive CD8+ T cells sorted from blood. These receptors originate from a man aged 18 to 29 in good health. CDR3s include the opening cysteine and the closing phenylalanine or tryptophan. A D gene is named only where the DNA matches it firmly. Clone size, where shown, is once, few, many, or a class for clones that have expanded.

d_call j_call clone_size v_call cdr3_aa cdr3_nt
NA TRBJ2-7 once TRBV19 CASSPRGPYEQYF TGTGCCAGTAGTCCGAGGGGACCCTACGAGCAGTACTTC
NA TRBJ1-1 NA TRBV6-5 CASSLAYLNTEAFF TGTGCCAGCAGTCTCGCCTATTTGAACACTGAAGCTTTCTTT
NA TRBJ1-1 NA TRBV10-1 CASSDGGARTEAFF TGCGCCAGCAGTGACGGGGGCGCGAGGACTGAAGCTTTCTTT
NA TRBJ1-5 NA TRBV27 CASSFSYQAGNQPQHF TGTGCCAGCAGTTTTTCCTACCAGGCGGGCAATCAGCCCCAGCATTTT
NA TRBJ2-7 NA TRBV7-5 CASTSLGGAAAEQYF TGTGCCAGCACCTCACTTGGGGGCGCGGCGGCCGAGCAGTACTTC
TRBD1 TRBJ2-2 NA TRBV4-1 CASSHPRQGAENTGELFF TGCGCCAGCAGCCACCCTCGACAGGGGGCTGAAAACACCGGGGAGCTGTTTTTT
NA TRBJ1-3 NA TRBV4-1 CASSQDGGLTGNTIYF TGCGCCAGCAGCCAAGATGGGGGGTTAACTGGAAACACCATATATTTT
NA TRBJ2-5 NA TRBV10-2 CASSIGETQYF TGCGCCAGCAGTATTGGAGAGACCCAGTACTTC
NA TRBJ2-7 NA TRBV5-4 CASSVEGLPAYEQYF TGTGCCAGCAGCGTGGAGGGACTCCCAGCCTACGAGCAGTACTTC
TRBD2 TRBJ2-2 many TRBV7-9 CASIEPTSGNFNTGELFF TGTGCCAGCATCGAACCAACTAGCGGGAATTTTAACACCGGGGAGCTGTTTTTT
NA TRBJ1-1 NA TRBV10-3 CAITLDLNTEAFF TGTGCCATCACCCTGGATTTGAACACTGAAGCTTTCTTT
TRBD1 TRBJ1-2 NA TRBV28 CASSGQGASASNYGYTF TGTGCCAGCAGTGGTCAGGGGGCGTCTGCTAGTAACTATGGCTACACCTTC
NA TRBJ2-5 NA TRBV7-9 CAAQQASQETQYF TGTGCAGCGCAGCAGGCATCCCAAGAGACCCAGTACTTC
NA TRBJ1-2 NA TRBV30 CAWSVGSPEGYTF TGTGCCTGGAGTGTTGGGTCGCCGGAAGGCTACACCTTC
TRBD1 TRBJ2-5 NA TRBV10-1 CASTPWGQGAMETQYF TGCGCCAGCACCCCGTGGGGGCAGGGGGCTATGGAGACCCAGTACTTC
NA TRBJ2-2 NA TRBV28 CASSLLGGTGELFF TGTGCCAGCAGTTTGCTAGGGGGGACCGGGGAGCTGTTTTTT